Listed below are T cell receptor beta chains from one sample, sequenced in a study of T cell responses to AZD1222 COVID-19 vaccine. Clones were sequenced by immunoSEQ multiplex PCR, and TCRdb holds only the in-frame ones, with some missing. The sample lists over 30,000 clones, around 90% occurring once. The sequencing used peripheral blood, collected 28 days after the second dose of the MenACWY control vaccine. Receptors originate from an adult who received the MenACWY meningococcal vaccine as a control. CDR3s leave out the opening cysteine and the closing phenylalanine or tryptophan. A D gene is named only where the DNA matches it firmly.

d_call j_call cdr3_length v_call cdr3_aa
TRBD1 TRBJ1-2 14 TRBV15 ATSRDWTGGFDGYT
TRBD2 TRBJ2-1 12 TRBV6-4 ASSESSGSNEQF
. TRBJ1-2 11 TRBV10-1 ASTFDKRGGYT
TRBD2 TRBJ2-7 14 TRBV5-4 ASRPGLAGGSYEQY
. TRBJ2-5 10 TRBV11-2 ASSWRWETQY
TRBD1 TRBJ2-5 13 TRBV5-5 ASSPGTGAEETQY
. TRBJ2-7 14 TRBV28 ASTAAGREGVGEQY
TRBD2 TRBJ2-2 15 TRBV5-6 ASSFSGRVLYTGELF
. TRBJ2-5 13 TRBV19 ASSIDFDVQETQY
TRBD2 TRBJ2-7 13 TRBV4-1 ASSQVWEGTYEQY
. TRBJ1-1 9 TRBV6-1 ASSEDLKAF
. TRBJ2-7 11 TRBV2 VSQRTPEFEQY
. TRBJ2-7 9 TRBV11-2 ASSRTLEQY
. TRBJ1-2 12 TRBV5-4 ASSVEGGWEGYT
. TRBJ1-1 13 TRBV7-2 ASSLGDRRGTEAF
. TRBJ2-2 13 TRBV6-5 ASHRLSTSTGELF
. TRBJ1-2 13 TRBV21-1 ASSDRQGEIYGYT
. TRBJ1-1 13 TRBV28 ASNTAGTLNTEAF
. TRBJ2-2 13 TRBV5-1 ASSPKGGNTGELF
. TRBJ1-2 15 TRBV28 ASSLVVFGGRDYGYT
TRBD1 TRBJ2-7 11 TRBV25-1 ASSGVRGYEQY
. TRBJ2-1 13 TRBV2 ASSGGRSSYNEQF
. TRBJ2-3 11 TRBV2 ASRDSGWDTQY
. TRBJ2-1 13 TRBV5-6 ASSPRTTEHNEQF
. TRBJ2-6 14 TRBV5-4 ASSTRQGPGANVLT
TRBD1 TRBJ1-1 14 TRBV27 ASSLRQGGRNTEAF
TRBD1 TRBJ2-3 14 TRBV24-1 ATSDKDRGGTDTQY
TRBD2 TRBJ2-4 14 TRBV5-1 ASSLGLAGPQNIQY
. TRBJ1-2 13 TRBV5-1 ASSGLAGGNYGYT
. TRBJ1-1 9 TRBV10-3 AIRTSLEAF
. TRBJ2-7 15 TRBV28 ASLGPRSGGISYEQY
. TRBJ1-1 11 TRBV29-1 SVQPDGNTEAF
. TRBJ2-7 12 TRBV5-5 ASSAAGTPYEQY
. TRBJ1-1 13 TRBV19 ASSPRILERTEAF
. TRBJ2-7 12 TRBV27 ASSPGINSYEQY
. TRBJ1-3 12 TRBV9 ASSATVDGNTIY
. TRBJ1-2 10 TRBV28 ATRAGVYGYT
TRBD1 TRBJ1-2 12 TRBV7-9 ASSPGTGGEGYT
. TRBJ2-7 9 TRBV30 AWRGGYEQY
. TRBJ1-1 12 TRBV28 ASSLGGIRTEAF
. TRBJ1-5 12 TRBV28 ASSGDRYNQPQH